The 19 T cell receptor beta chains presented below share a single source sample, sequenced in a study of technical replicates of blood from four donors. The assay was immunoSEQ multiplex PCR, and TCRdb's table has in-frame clones only and misses some. The table has over 60,000 clones, about nine tenths seen once; the top ten hold around 4.4%. Material for sequencing was PBMCs. Every receptor here comes from a human donor in good health. Some clones in this sample may be carry-over from other donors' samples.

The rearrangement joins TRBV5-6 to TRBJ2-7, with a weak D call TRBD1 (6 bases). This CDR3 has 14 residues. Germline CDR1 SGHDT, CDR2 YYEEEE. V lost 2 bases and J lost 6, with 15 bases in between. DNA of the CDR3: TGTGCCAGCAGCTTAGGGGGTAGTGGGCGCGAGCAGTACTTC. Residues: CASSLGGSGREQYF.

The chain has TRBV7-9 and TRBJ2-7; 9 bases fit TRBD1. V gave up 5 bases and J gave up 4 bases; unmatched junction bases: 6. Looked up from germline, CDR1 is SEHNR and CDR2 is FQNEAQ (reference sequence). The CDR3 sequence is 14 residues long. The CDR3 reads CASSPGTGLYEQYF. CDR3 nucleotide sequence: TGTGCCAGCAGCCCCGGGACAGGGTTATACGAGCAGTACTTC.

The rearrangement links TRBV4-1 to TRBJ2-6; D is uncertain. Germline-derived CDR1 and CDR2 are MGHRA and YSYEKL. The CDR3 covers 16 residues. Trimming stripped 3 bases from V and 0 bases from J, with 9 bases between. CDR3: CASSQTMSSGANVLTF. In DNA form, the CDR3 reads TGCGCCAGCAGCCAGACAATGAGCTCTGGGGCCAACGTCCTGACTTTC.

V gene TRBV18 combines with J gene TRBJ1-5, with a weak D call TRBD1 (5 bases). Germline V CDR1 and CDR2: KGHSH, LQKENI. The germline V and J ends were trimmed by 5 bases and 5 bases, with 10 bases remaining between them. The CDR3 spans 13 residues. The CDR3 region is CASSGQGDQPQHF. The CDR3 coding sequence is TGTGCCAGCTCAGGCCAGGGCGATCAGCCCCAGCATTTT.

The rearrangement uses TRBV6-5 and TRBJ2-7; 9 nucleotides agree with TRBD1. J lost 6 bases, V lost 6 bases, and 9 bases had no gene match. The CDR3 consists of 14 residues. Germline V gives CDR1 MNHEY, CDR2 SVGAGI. Here the CDR3 DNA reads TGTGCCAGCAGGACCGGGACAGGGTCGGCCGAGCAGTACTTC. This encodes CASRTGTGSAEQYF.

The chain links TRBV19 to TRBJ1-1, with a possible D match to TRBD1 (5 bases). Between the trimmed V and J ends, which lost 10 bases and 4 bases, there was a span of 22 bases. The CDR3 length is 15 residues. CDR1 is LNHDA, CDR2 SQIVND, per germline (reference sequence). CDR3 in DNA: TGTGCCACCCGGGACTTCCAAGGTGGGTTCACTGAAGCTTTCTTT. Protein: CATRDFQGGFTEAFF.

V is TRBV4-2 and J is TRBJ2-7, with a possible D match to TRBD1 (6 bases). The CDR3 covers 16 residues. Trimming took 0 bases from V and 0 from J, leaving 12 bases between them. Germline loops: CDR1 LGHNA, CDR2 YNFKEQ. In DNA form, the CDR3 reads TGTGCCAGCAGCCAAGATAACAGGGCTAGCTCCTACGAGCAGTACTTC. Translation: CASSQDNRASSYEQYF.

The chain carries TRBV19 and TRBJ2-1; perhaps TRBD2 as D (6 bases). The CDR3 is 13 residues long. The germline gives CDR1 LNHDA, CDR2 SQIVND (reference sequence). V was shortened by 6 bases and J by 2 bases, with 8 bases between the two germline ends. The CDR3 reads CASRRGTYNEQFF. The DNA for the CDR3 is TGTGCCAGTAGGCGGGGAACCTACAATGAGCAGTTCTTC.

The chain employs TRBV9 and TRBJ2-1, with 11 nucleotides matching TRBD2. The germline V gene encodes CDR1 SGDLS and CDR2 YYNGEE. This CDR3 is built from 15 residues. V shed 5 bases, J shed 2 bases, and the junction held 3 bases outside the gene matches. The CDR3 protein is CASRTSGTAYNEQFF. CDR3 bases: TGTGCCAGCAGGACTAGCGGGACAGCCTACAATGAGCAGTTCTTC.

This clone was seen only a few times. The chain uses TRBV5-4 and TRBJ2-6; D gene ambiguous. V was trimmed by 0 bases and J by 6 bases, leaving 4 bases between them. There are 13 residues in the CDR3. Germline-derived CDR1 and CDR2 are SGHNT and YYREEE (reference sequence). CDR3 amino acids: CASSLGQANVLTF. CDR3 DNA sequence: TGTGCCAGCAGCTTGGGACAGGCCAACGTCCTGACTTTC.

The rearrangement uses TRBV2 and TRBJ2-1; 10 bases fit TRBD2. Per germline, CDR1 SNHLY and CDR2 FYNNEI. This CDR3 has 15 residues. Losses at the gene ends were 6 bases for V and 4 bases for J; bases not matched to a gene: 6. CDR3 sequence: CASSQGLAAYNEQFF. The CDR3 region has the DNA TGTGCCAGCAGCCAAGGACTAGCGGCTTACAATGAGCAGTTCTTC.

The J gene is TRBJ2-3, the V gene TRBV4-2; 11 bases map to TRBD2. The trim removed 0 bases at V and 5 bases at J, leaving 4 bases unmatched. Germline V gives CDR1 LGHNA, CDR2 YNFKEQ. The CDR3 contains 16 residues. The chain's CDR3 is CASSQERLAGGDTQYF. CDR3 bases: TGTGCCAGCAGCCAAGAACGGCTAGCGGGGGGAGATACGCAGTATTTT.

V usage is TRBV5-1 and J usage is TRBJ2-5, with 9 positions matching TRBD2. CDR1 SGHRS and CDR2 YFSETQ come from the germline V gene. With 0 bases clipped from V and 1 base from J, the junction kept 10 bases outside the gene matches. CDR3 length: 18 amino acids. CDR3 residues: CASSLAASGTRTQETQYF. The CDR3 DNA reads TGCGCCAGCAGCTTGGCGGCTAGCGGGACCCGCACCCAAGAGACCCAGTACTTC.

The chain recombines TRBV6-5 with TRBJ1-6, with D maybe TRBD1 (6 bases). Germline assignment: CDR1 MNHEY and CDR2 SVGAGI. V lost 6 bases to trimming and J lost 3 bases, with 9 bases between them. There are 14 residues in the CDR3. DNA of the CDR3: TGTGCCAGCAGAACAGGGAACTATAATTCACCCCTCCACTTT. Translating gives CASRTGNYNSPLHF.

This clone has just one count. J is TRBJ2-3 and V is TRBV2; the D gene is possibly TRBD1 (10 bases). This CDR3 has 19 amino acids. Germline V gives CDR1 SNHLY, CDR2 FYNNEI. V was cut by 8 bases and J by 1 base, with 28 bases left in between. CDR3 region: CASRRQGAPASGGTDTQYF. The CDR3 region has the DNA TGTGCCAGCCGAAGACAGGGGGCGCCGGCTAGCGGGGGCACAGATACGCAGTATTTT.

The chain has TRBV19 and TRBJ2-3; D is perhaps TRBD2 (5 bases). V lost 5 bases and J 6 bases, leaving 15 bases between the germline ends. This CDR3 is built from 14 residues. The germline V gene has CDR1 LNHDA and CDR2 SQIVND (reference sequence). In DNA form, the CDR3 reads TGTGCCAGTAGTCTGCGAGGGCCGGCCGATACGCAGTATTTT. Residues: CASSLRGPADTQYF.

The gene calls are TRBV7-9 and TRBJ2-3; no firm D call. The V and J ends lost 6 bases and 5 bases respectively, with 15 bases between them. Germline V gene sequence: CDR1 SEHNR, CDR2 FQNEAQ (reference sequence). CDR3 size: 14 residues. CDR3 sequence: CASRPNYQIDTQYF. For the CDR3, the DNA is TGTGCCAGCAGACCGAACTATCAAATAGATACGCAGTATTTT. Using reference TRBV7-9 and TRBJ2-3 for the parts outside the CDR3, the full variable domain is DTGVSQNPRHKITKRGQNVTFRCDPISEHNRLYWYRQTLGQGPEFLTYFQNEAQLEKSRLLSDRFSAERPKGSFSTLEIQRTEQGDSAMYLCASRPNYQIDTQYFGPGTRLTVL.

This clone came up a few times. This rearrangement joins TRBV6-5 to TRBJ2-7; 8 bases align to TRBD1. From germline, CDR1 is MNHEY and CDR2 SVGAGI. The CDR3 consists of 15 residues. V lost 6 bases and J lost 4; bases outside the gene matches: 11. The DNA for the CDR3 is TGTGCCAGCAGCCGCGCCGGGCAGGGGGCATACGAGCAGTACTTC. This gives the protein CASSRAGQGAYEQYF.

V usage is TRBV25-1 and J usage is TRBJ2-7, with D possibly being TRBD1 (6 bases). Per germline, CDR1 MGHDK and CDR2 SYGVNS. V lost 2 bases, J lost 5 bases, and 19 bases lay in between. This CDR3 comprises 16 residues. The CDR3, as DNA: TGTGCCAGCAGTGAAATGGTTGGGGGCAAGCTGGACGAGCAGTACTTC. This encodes CASSEMVGGKLDEQYF.